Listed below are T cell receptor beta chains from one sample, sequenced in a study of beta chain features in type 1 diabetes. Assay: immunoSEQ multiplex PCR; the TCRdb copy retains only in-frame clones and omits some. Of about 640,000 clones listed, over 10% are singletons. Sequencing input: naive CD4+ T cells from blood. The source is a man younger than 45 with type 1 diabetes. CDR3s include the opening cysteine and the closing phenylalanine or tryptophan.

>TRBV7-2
CAWTGQNTGELFF
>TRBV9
CASSAGLAAPGDNEQFF
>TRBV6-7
CASIPGALDTEAFF
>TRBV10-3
CAISDLVYQPQHF
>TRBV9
CASSVGGTGANYGYTF
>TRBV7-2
CASSLVTSSMGTQYF
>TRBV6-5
CASSLAINHQPQHF
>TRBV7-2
CASSPMDRGLGTQYF
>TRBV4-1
CASSQDGAQNNYGYTF
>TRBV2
CASISLAPYEQYF
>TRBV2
CASSDIWSNQPQHF
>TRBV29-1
CSVRLADTQYF
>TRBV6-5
CASSYPEDLYGYTF
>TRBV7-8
CASSLVYRVNTEAFF
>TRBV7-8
CASSLSTGRHEQYF
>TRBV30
CAWSTGQGSDTQYF
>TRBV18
CASSAGTGSNYGYTF
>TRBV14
CASSQGEGEKLFF
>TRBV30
CASQTGQNTGELFF
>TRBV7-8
CASSSGQGTNYGYTF
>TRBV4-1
CASSQDPVSTDTQYF
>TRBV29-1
CSAEGYQETQYF
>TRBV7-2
CASSGGGNGQPQHF
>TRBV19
CASGGAEQYF
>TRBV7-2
CASSFPFSSLHF
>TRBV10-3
CAISGGQREARQIGTGELFF